One sample yielded the 28 T cell receptor beta chains listed below, sequenced in a study of OX40 agonist ivuxolimab in advanced cancers. TCRdb's table, derived via immunoSEQ multiplex PCR, lists solely in-frame clones and lacks some. The sample holds about 82,000 clones; more than 75% are singletons and the top ten take around 1.8%. The sample here was CD4+ or CD8+ T cells sorted from blood, taken in a trial of the OX40 agonist ivuxolimab. These receptors all come from an adult with an advanced solid tumor such as melanoma, head and neck, liver or kidney cancer.

The chain uses TRBV6-5 and TRBJ2-2, with TRBD2 matching over 11 bases. This CDR3 is 16 amino acids long. In germline, CDR1 is MNHEY, CDR2 SVGAGI. V shed 0 bases and J 7 bases; nucleotides not matched to a gene: 4. As DNA, the CDR3 is TGTGCCAGCAGTTACTCGTCTAGCGGGAGGCACGGGGAGCTGTTTTTT. Its protein product is CASSYSSSGRHGELFF.

The CDR3 loop reads CASSPGTGMNEQFF. Written as DNA, the CDR3 is TGTGCCAGCAGCCCGGGGACGGGAATGAATGAGCAGTTCTTC. This chain joins TRBV4-2 and TRBJ2-1; the D gene could be TRBD1 or TRBD2 (5 bases each). The CDR3 consists of 14 residues. Trimming stripped 4 bases from V and 7 bases from J, with 14 bases between. The germline V gene has CDR1 LGHNA and CDR2 YNFKEQ.

The chain is built from TRBV19 and TRBJ2-7; no reliable D call. With 4 bases removed from V and 0 bases from J, the gap between germline ends came to 7 bases. The V gene's germline CDR1 is LNHDA and CDR2 SQIVND (reference sequence). The CDR3 runs 13 residues. CDR3 in amino acids: CASSRPGSYEQYF. The CDR3 bases are TGTGCCAGTAGTAGGCCAGGCTCCTACGAGCAGTACTTC.

The chain couples TRBV10-3 to TRBJ2-3, with no clear D. CDR3 length: 16 residues. V was trimmed by 0 bases and J by 2 bases, leaving 12 bases between them. Germline V gene data show CDR1 as ENHRY and CDR2 as SYGVKD. In DNA, the CDR3 is TGTGCCATCAGTGAGTCGCCCATTGGGGTCACAGATACGCAGTATTTT. This gives the protein CAISESPIGVTDTQYF.

The rearrangement joins TRBV29-1 to TRBJ1-1; D is ambiguous. The V and J ends lost 5 bases and 1 base respectively, with 8 bases between them. The CDR3 length is 12 residues. Germline CDR1 SQVTM, CDR2 ANQGSEA. The CDR3: CSVLSRNTEAFF. In nucleotides, the CDR3 is TGCAGCGTTCTCTCCCGGAACACTGAAGCTTTCTTT.

This chain uses TRBV9 with TRBJ2-1; 10 bases match TRBD2. Germline V CDR1 and CDR2: SGDLS, YYNGEE. V lost 1 base, J lost 9 bases, and 4 bases stayed unmatched. The CDR3 runs to 14 residues. DNA of the CDR3: TGTGCCAGCAGCGTAAGCGGGAGGGCCAGTGAGCAGTTCTTC. Translating gives CASSVSGRASEQFF.

The chain couples TRBV11-2 to TRBJ2-1, with 10 bases that match TRBD1. Trimming cost V 3 bases and J 8 bases; bases outside gene matches: 4. Germline CDR1 and CDR2: SGHAT and FQNNGV. There are 14 residues in the CDR3. The DNA for the CDR3 is TGTGCCAGCAGCTTGGGACAGGGGAAGGATGAGCAGTTCTTC. Its translation: CASSLGQGKDEQFF.

The chain is built from TRBV19 and TRBJ2-5; D gene ambiguous. Germline CDR1 is LNHDA and CDR2 is SQIVND (reference sequence). V lost 3 bases to trimming and J lost 2 bases, with 7 bases between them. The CDR3 length is 13 residues. CDR3 in amino acids: CASSILGQETQYF. The DNA for the CDR3 is TGTGCCAGTAGTATTCTGGGTCAAGAGACCCAGTACTTC. The full variable domain, with the rest looked up from reference TRBV19 and TRBJ2-5, is DGGITQSPKYLFRKEGQNVTLSCEQNLNHDAMYWYRQDPGQGLRLIYYSQIVNDFQKGDIAEGYSVSREKKESFPLTVTSAQKNPTAFYLCASSILGQETQYFGPGTRLLVL.

The chain combines TRBV11-3 with TRBJ2-6; TRBD1 agrees at 9 bases. V shed 7 bases and J 4 bases; nucleotides not matched to a gene: 17. CDR1 is SGHNT and CDR2 is YENEEA in the germline V gene. CDR3 length: 19 residues. DNA for the CDR3: TGTGCCAGCAATCTGGGGCGTTGGGACAGGGAGGCCGGGGCCAACGTCCTGACTTTC. Residues: CASNLGRWDREAGANVLTF. Full variable domain (outside the CDR3, taken from reference TRBV11-3 and TRBJ2-6): EAGVVQSPRYKIIEKKQPVAFWCNPISGHNTLYWYLQNLGQGPELLIRYENEEAVDDSQLPKDRFSAERLKGVDSTLKIQPAELGDSAVYLCASNLGRWDREAGANVLTFGAGSRLTVL.

This clone was counted a few times. This chain connects TRBV6-4 to TRBJ2-2; 12 positions agree with TRBD2. This CDR3 region has 17 residues. The V gene's germline CDR1 is MRHNA and CDR2 SNTAGT. Trimming at V came to 9 bases and at J to 6 bases, leaving 14 bases not matched to a gene. CDR3 in DNA: TGTGCCAGACTTAACCTAGCGGGAGGGCTAAATCCCGGGGAGCTGTTTTTT. This sequence encodes CARLNLAGGLNPGELFF.

J is TRBJ1-4 and V is TRBV10-2; D remains unclear. The CDR3 covers 14 residues. V was clipped by 10 bases and J by 0 bases, with 12 bases between them. Germline loops: CDR1 WSHSY, CDR2 SAAADI. For the CDR3, the DNA is TGCGCCACCTGGACGGCAGCAACTAATGAAAAACTGTTTTTT. It specifies CATWTAATNEKLFF.

The chain couples TRBV6-6 to TRBJ1-4; the match to TRBD1 covers 10 bases. This CDR3 region has 15 residues. Germline CDR1 reads MNHNY; CDR2 reads SVGAGI (reference sequence). Trimming at V came to 4 bases and at J to 8 bases, leaving 7 bases not matched to a gene. The CDR3 sequence is CASSSPGTGVEKLFF. The CDR3 nucleotides read TGTGCCAGCAGTTCACCCGGGACAGGGGTAGAAAAACTGTTTTTT.

The rearrangement joins TRBV27 to TRBJ2-1; 9 bases are shared with TRBD2. Germline trimming cut 4 bases from V and 4 bases from J; bases unmatched to any gene: 5. CDR1 MNHEY and CDR2 SMNVEV come from the germline V gene (reference sequence). This CDR3 has 15 amino acids. The DNA of the CDR3 is TGTGCCAGCAGTTCCCTAGCGGGAAGTTACAATGAGCAGTTCTTC. Translating it yields CASSSLAGSYNEQFF.

The chain employs TRBV7-8 and TRBJ2-5; 10 nucleotides align to TRBD1. There are 15 residues in the CDR3. Germline assignment: CDR1 SGHVS and CDR2 FQNEAQ. The V and J ends lost 4 bases and 4 bases, in that order; junction bases with no gene match: 6. CDR3 amino acids: CASSSQTGGLETQYF. DNA of the CDR3: TGTGCCAGCAGCTCCCAGACAGGGGGCTTAGAGACCCAGTACTTC.

This chain connects TRBV19 to TRBJ2-7, with D possibly called TRBD1 or TRBD2 (5 bases each). From germline, CDR1 is LNHDA and CDR2 SQIVND (reference sequence). Trimming cost V 5 bases and J 2 bases, with 19 bases left between them. This CDR3 has 16 residues. DNA for the CDR3: TGTGCCAGTAGTGGAAACAGGACTCCTCGAACCTACGAGCAGTACTTC. Translating it yields CASSGNRTPRTYEQYF.

The rearrangement joins TRBV28 to TRBJ1-2; TRBD1 matches at 9 bases. CDR3 length: 17 residues. J was trimmed by 4 bases and V by 4 bases; bases with no gene match: 13. The germline V gene encodes CDR1 MDHEN and CDR2 SYDVKM. The CDR3 spells CASSSQSTGGITYGYTF. CDR3 coding DNA: TGTGCCAGCAGTTCACAATCGACAGGGGGTATAACCTATGGCTACACCTTC.

V is TRBV7-2 and J is TRBJ2-2, with D unresolved. The CDR3 consists of 14 residues. Per the germline V gene, CDR1 is SGHTA and CDR2 is FQGNSA. V lost 1 base to trimming and J lost 6 bases, with 9 bases between them. The CDR3: CASSLGGMSGELFF. The DNA of the CDR3 is TGTGCCAGCAGCTTAGGTGGTATGTCCGGGGAGCTGTTTTTT. Combining the CDR3 with reference TRBV7-2 and TRBJ2-2 gives the whole variable domain GAGVSQSPSNKVTEKGKDVELRCDPISGHTALYWYRQSLGQGLEFLIYFQGNSAPDKSGLPSDRFSAERTGGSVSTLTIQRTQQEDSAVYLCASSLGGMSGELFFGEGSRLTVL.

In nucleotides, the CDR3 is TGTGCCTGGAGTAACGGAAGGGGGACCACAGATACGCAGTATTTT. Protein: CAWSNGRGTTDTQYF. The chain combines TRBV30 with TRBJ2-3; maybe TRBD1 (6 bases). Trimming removed 2 bases at V and 2 bases at J, with 14 bases between. The CDR3 sequence is 15 residues long. The germline V gene encodes CDR1 GTSNPN and CDR2 SVGIG (reference sequence).

The chain couples TRBV5-6 to TRBJ1-1; weak D call: TRBD1 (5 bases). Per germline, CDR1 SGHDT and CDR2 YYEEEE. V was cut by 1 base and J by 0 bases, with 19 bases left in between. The CDR3 is 18 residues long. The CDR3 loop reads CASSLYRGGPRVNTEAFF. CDR3 DNA sequence: TGTGCCAGCAGCTTGTATCGCGGAGGACCCAGGGTGAACACTGAAGCTTTCTTT.

A note on this clone: This sample includes further DNA sequences coding for the same CDR3. The chain carries TRBV18 and TRBJ2-7, with 8 bases identical to TRBD2. Trimming at V came to 3 bases and at J to 0 bases, leaving 4 bases not matched to a gene. Germline V gene lookup returns CDR1 KGHSH and CDR2 LQKENI. The CDR3 is made up of 15 amino acids. The CDR3 DNA reads TGTGCCAGCTCACCTAGCGGGGCCAGCTCCTACGAGCAGTACTTC. The encoded protein is CASSPSGASSYEQYF.

The J gene is TRBJ1-5, the V gene TRBV19; possible D gene TRBD1, 6 bases. The germline gives CDR1 LNHDA, CDR2 SQIVND (reference sequence). This CDR3 comprises 14 residues. Trimming stripped 2 bases from V and 4 bases from J, with 9 bases between. CDR3 coding DNA: TGTGCCAGTAGTATACCAGGGGATAATCAGCCCCAGCATTTT. This translates into CASSIPGDNQPQHF.

This clone has just one count. The V gene is TRBV14, the J gene TRBJ2-7; D possibly matches TRBD1 or TRBD2 (6 bases each). The germline V gene encodes CDR1 SGHDN and CDR2 FVKESK. CDR3 length: 15 residues. Trimming took 0 bases from V and 3 from J, leaving 12 bases between them. This CDR3 reads CASSQDLGGIYEQYF. The DNA for the CDR3 is TGTGCCAGCAGCCAAGATCTGGGGGGCATCTACGAGCAGTACTTC.

The chain combines TRBV19 with TRBJ1-2, with 9 nucleotides matching TRBD1. The CDR3 length is 14 residues. Germline assignment: CDR1 LNHDA and CDR2 SQIVND (reference sequence). V was pared by 6 bases and J by 8 bases, with 10 bases of the junction left unmatched. In nucleotides, the CDR3 is TGTGCCAGTAGCTCCGGGACAGGGCCTTTCGGCTACACCTTC. The encoded protein is CASSSGTGPFGYTF. The full variable domain, rest sourced from reference TRBV19 and TRBJ1-2, is DGGITQSPKYLFRKEGQNVTLSCEQNLNHDAMYWYRQDPGQGLRLIYYSQIVNDFQKGDIAEGYSVSREKKESFPLTVTSAQKNPTAFYLCASSSGTGPFGYTFGSGTRLTVV.

This chain connects TRBV7-3 to TRBJ1-1; D is uncertain. This CDR3 region has 13 residues. V lost 1 base to trimming and J lost 1 base, with 4 bases between them. Germline loops: CDR1 SGHTA, CDR2 FQGTGA. CDR3 sequence (DNA): TGTGCCAGCAGCTTAAACACGAACACTGAAGCTTTCTTT. Residues: CASSLNTNTEAFF.

The rearrangement links TRBV4-2 to TRBJ2-7; D may be TRBD1 (6 bases). CDR1 is LGHNA and CDR2 is YNFKEQ in the germline V gene. V was clipped by 0 bases and J by 4 bases, with 13 bases between them. The CDR3 contains 15 residues. This CDR3 reads CASSQDQVGTYEQYF. The CDR3 DNA sequence: TGTGCCAGCAGCCAAGATCAAGTTGGGACATACGAGCAGTACTTC.

This sequence joins TRBV7-9 and TRBJ2-5; TRBD1 or TRBD2 may be the D gene (5 bases each). This CDR3 region has 12 residues. V was cut by 5 bases and J by 2 bases, with 6 bases left in between. Per germline, CDR1 SEHNR and CDR2 FQNEAQ (reference sequence). CDR3 region: CASSGGQETQYF. In DNA, the CDR3 is TGTGCCAGCAGCGGGGGACAAGAGACCCAGTACTTC.

This clone was seen once. V is TRBV4-1 and J is TRBJ2-7; 10 bases are shared with TRBD2. Trimming cost V 4 bases and J 1 base; bases outside gene matches: 13. There are 18 residues in the CDR3. Germline CDR1 reads MGHRA; CDR2 reads YSYEKL. The CDR3, as DNA: TGCGCCAGCAGCCGAACCCCCCCTACTAGCGGGGAATCCTACGAGCAGTACTTC. Protein: CASSRTPPTSGESYEQYF.

The V call is TRBV6-6, the J call TRBJ1-2; TRBD1 might be the D (5 bases). The CDR3 length is 13 residues. From germline, CDR1 is MNHNY and CDR2 SVGAGI (reference sequence). Trimming pared 6 bases from V and 3 bases from J, leaving 11 bases between. DNA for the CDR3: TGTGCCAGCAGGACCGACAGAGACTATGGCTACACCTTC. Amino acids: CASRTDRDYGYTF.